This is a list of T cell receptor beta chains from one sample in a study of blood T cells in healthy people across ages. TCRdb reprocessed the 5' RACE reads via MiXCR and lists one record per CDR3 protein. Among 450,000 to 600,000 distinct CDR3 sequences listed, approximately 26% were seen once. These data also featured in a second study, about T cells of mothers and their children.

Sequenced sample: blood. The source of these receptors is a boy younger than 10 in good health. CDR3s include the opening cysteine and the closing phenylalanine or tryptophan. The D gene is left open where the match is weak.

>NA|TRBV5-1
CASSLAGVPNEQFF
>NA|TRBV7-9
CASSPPGGPYNEQFF
>TRBD1|TRBV7-2
CASSSTGLDYGYTF
>NA|TRBV7-2
CASSPQGGEQETQYF
>TRBD2|TRBV6-5
CASSYSGGAIGELFF
>NA|TRBV7-2
CASSLIPRSAYEQYF
>TRBD2|TRBV29-1
CSVGLAGVYNEQFF
>TRBD2|TRBV11-2
CASSFPSTSAASTDTQYF
>NA|TRBV20-1
CSARSSGYGYTF
>NA|TRBV3-1
CASRYARTVYF
>NA|TRBV27
CASTEDGPYNEQFF
>TRBD1|TRBV27
CASSLVGTGGASYEQFF
>TRBD2|TRBV7-9
CASSPLSLADYYEQYF
>NA|TRBV6-1
CASSNRGGTDTQYF
>NA|TRBV3-1
CASSQTRETQYF
>NA|TRBV4-1
CASSHRAEGWETQYF
>NA|TRBV5-5
CASGHNYNEQFF
>NA|TRBV28
CASSLGRSTETQYF
>NA|TRBV25-1
CASSEFGGEKTQYF
>NA|TRBV7-9
CASSNIIATSGSSYNEQFF
>TRBD2|TRBV5-6
CASSFDLAGGLGYNEQFF
>NA|TRBV7-9
CASSQGWPRGGNNEQFF
>NA|TRBV7-9
CASSFGWRGGETQYF
>NA|TRBV20-1
CSARERKLNYGYTF
>NA|TRBV10-3
CAISEGGFSTDTQYF
>NA|TRBV2
CATQPSPGSGELFF
>NA|TRBV7-9
CASSLGRAANEKLFF
>NA|TRBV12-3/TRBV12-4
CATLTDTQYF
>TRBD1|TRBV13
CASSARDREYEQYF
>TRBD2|TRBV27
CASSLFPPGLAGASSYNEQFF
>NA|TRBV15
CATSSHVYQPQHF
>TRBD2|TRBV7-3
CASSLIGGGKNIQYF
>TRBD1|TRBV7-2
CASSRDRGVNEQFF
>TRBD2|TRBV6-2/TRBV6-3
CASSNPGLAGVEQYF
>NA|TRBV6-5
CASSSFAGLTDTQYF
>NA|TRBV6-6
CASRGGLNQETQYF
>TRBD2|TRBV4-3
CASSPSGTSGSWYEQYF
>NA|TRBV6-2/TRBV6-3
CASSYPEGLRNTEAFF
>TRBD2|TRBV29-1
CSVGGAMSYEQYF
>TRBD1|TRBV29-1
CSVEPGQAYQETQYF
>TRBD1|TRBV10-1
CASGRQGAGEQFF
>NA|TRBV20-1
CSADRDYHNEQFF
>NA|TRBV5-1
CASSLLASPNEQFF
>TRBD1|TRBV9
CASSDRGPGELFF
>TRBD2|TRBV11-2
CASSFGAGAGETQYF
>NA|TRBV9
CASSPGGRSDTQYF
>TRBD2|TRBV12-3/TRBV12-4
CASSFTPLYLHLSGGALTGELFF
>TRBD2|TRBV5-1
CASSILGGKETQYF
>NA|TRBV7-9
CASSLAQGRVMGYTF
>NA|TRBV10-3
CAISERLEQFF
>NA|TRBV7-9
CASSLVYPRLYNEQFF
>TRBD2|TRBV12-3/TRBV12-4
CASSFTSGERETQYF
>NA|TRBV10-3
CAIRTGSGNTIYF
>NA|TRBV6-5
CASMRGQSGYTF
>TRBD2|TRBV20-1
CSARDLGRGAVTGELFF
>NA|TRBV5-1
CASSSRTSYEQYF
>TRBD1|TRBV5-1
CAIRDREQDTQYF